Below are 6 T cell receptor beta chains sequenced from a single sample in a study of cytomegalovirus exposure and HLA in healthy donors. A multiplex PCR was run with 60 Vbeta primers and 13 Jbeta primers. TCRdb's table, derived via immunoSEQ multiplex PCR, lists solely in-frame clones and lacks some. This sample's table reports approximately 100,000 clones. Sequencing was done on a sample of PBMCs. The receptors were gathered from a man between 35 and 55 years old in good health and CMV-seronegative.

The rearrangement uses TRBV7-9 and TRBJ2-7, with 7 bases that match TRBD1. This CDR3 comprises 16 residues. The J segment lost 0 bases and the V segment lost 5 bases, leaving 10 bases of the junction unmatched. Germline values: CDR1 SEHNR, CDR2 FQNEAQ (reference sequence). The DNA for the CDR3 is TGTGCCAGCAGCCCGACAGGACAGGAGAGCTCCTACGAGCAGTACTTC. Translation gives CASSPTGQESSYEQYF.

The rearrangement uses TRBV5-6 and TRBJ2-7; 8 bases are a match to TRBD2. CDR3 length: 16 amino acids. With V trimmed by 1 base and J by 1 base, 7 bases remained unmatched. Germline V gene lookup returns CDR1 SGHDT and CDR2 YYEEEE. CDR3 DNA: TGTGCCAGCAGCTTGCGGGGCAGCGGGAGATCCTACGAGCAGTACTTC. This gives the protein CASSLRGSGRSYEQYF.

The V gene is TRBV9, the J gene TRBJ2-7; 11 nucleotides agree with TRBD2. V shed 3 bases, J shed 6 bases, and the junction held 8 bases outside the gene matches. Germline V gives CDR1 SGDLS, CDR2 YYNGEE. The CDR3 has 15 amino acids. The CDR3 DNA sequence: TGTGCCAGCAGCGATAGCGGGGGGGCCGGCTCCGAGCAGTACTTC. It encodes CASSDSGGAGSEQYF.

V gene TRBV27 combines with J gene TRBJ1-5; D uncertain. CDR1 is MNHEY and CDR2 is SMNVEV in the germline V gene (reference sequence). Trimming removed 6 bases from V and 0 bases from J, with 12 bases in between. The CDR3 consists of 15 residues. The CDR3 loop reads CASSPNRVSNQPQHF. The CDR3, as DNA: TGTGCCAGCAGCCCAAACCGCGTTAGCAATCAGCCCCAGCATTTT.

The CDR3 sequence is CAISESTGAAQTQYF. The CDR3 bases are TGTGCCATCAGTGAGAGTACCGGAGCTGCCCAGACCCAGTACTTC. The V and J genes are TRBV10-3 and TRBJ2-5; D is uncertain. CDR1 and CDR2 (germline): ENHRY, SYGVKD. V shed 2 bases and J shed 6 bases, with 16 bases lying between them. This CDR3 spans 15 amino acids.

The chain employs TRBV9 and TRBJ1-1; 8 bases agree with TRBD1. V shed 2 bases, J shed 0 bases, and the junction held 3 bases outside the gene matches. The CDR3 is 15 residues long. The germline CDR1 and CDR2 sequences are SGDLS and YYNGEE. The CDR3: CASSVTGQVNTEAFF. CDR3 in DNA: TGTGCCAGCAGCGTGACGGGACAGGTGAACACTGAAGCTTTCTTT. The full variable domain, with the rest looked up from reference TRBV9 and TRBJ1-1, is DSGVTQTPKHLITATGQRVTLRCSPRSGDLSVYWYQQSLDQGLQFLIQYYNGEERAKGNILERFSAQQFPDLHSELNLSSLELGDSALYFCASSVTGQVNTEAFFGQGTRLTVV.